This T cell receptor beta chain originates from a study of shared clonotypes between healthy human individuals. Sequencing was performed with immunoSEQ multiplex PCR; in TCRdb, only in-frame clones are kept and a portion is missing. The repertoire consists of roughly 1,500,000 clones, with 95% to 99% occurring once and the leading ten covering around 0.45%. Germline CDR1 reads SGHTS; CDR2 reads YDEGEE. CDR3 length: 14 residues. Trimming removed 6 bases at V and 6 bases at J, with 18 bases between. This clone was found once. The chain carries TRBV5-8 and TRBJ1-1; D is perhaps TRBD1 (5 bases). The specimen was naive CD4+ T cells sorted from blood. Described subset: CD45RA+ positively selected. This clonotype was obtained from a man aged 30-40 years in good health. DNA for the CDR3: TGTGCCAGCATCGCCCCAAGGGGTCGCTCTGAAGCTTTCTTT. Its protein product is CASIAPRGRSEAFF.